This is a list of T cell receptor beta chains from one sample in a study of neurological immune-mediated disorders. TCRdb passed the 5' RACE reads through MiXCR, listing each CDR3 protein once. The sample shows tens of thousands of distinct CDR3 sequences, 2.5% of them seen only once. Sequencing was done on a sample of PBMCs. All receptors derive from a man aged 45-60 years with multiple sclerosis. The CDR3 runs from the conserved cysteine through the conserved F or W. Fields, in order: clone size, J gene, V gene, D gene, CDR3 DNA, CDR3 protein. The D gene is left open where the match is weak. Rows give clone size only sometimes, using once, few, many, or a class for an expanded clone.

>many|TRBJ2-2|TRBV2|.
TGTGCCAGCAGTGTGAACGGGAAGAACACCGGGGAGCTGTTTTTT
CASSVNGKNTGELFF
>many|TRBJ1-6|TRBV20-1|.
TGCAGTGCAACCGATGGACAAGGAAATTCACCCCTCCACTTT
CSATDGQGNSPLHF
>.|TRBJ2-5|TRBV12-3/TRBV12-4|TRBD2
TGTGCCAGCACTCACGGGGGGAGGGGAGAGACCCAGTACTTC
CASTHGGRGETQYF
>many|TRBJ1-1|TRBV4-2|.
TGTGCCAGCAGCAGGACCGGGTTTCACACTGAAGCTTTCTTT
CASSRTGFHTEAFF
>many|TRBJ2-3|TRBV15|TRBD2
TGTGCCACCAGCAGAGGGACTAGCAGGTCAGATACGCAGTATTTT
CATSRGTSRSDTQYF
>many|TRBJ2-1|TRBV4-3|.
TGCGCCAGCAGCCAAGGGACAGACTACTACAATGAGCAGTTCTTC
CASSQGTDYYNEQFF
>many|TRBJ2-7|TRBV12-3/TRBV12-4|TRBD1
TGTGCCAGCAGAACGGACAGGGGCGAGCAGTACTTC
CASRTDRGEQYF
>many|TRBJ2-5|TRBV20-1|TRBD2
TGCAGTGCTAGCGACCCCCGGACTAGCGAAGAGACCCAGTACTTC
CSASDPRTSEETQYF
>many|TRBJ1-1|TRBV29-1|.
TGCAGCGCGGACATTTTCACTGAAGCTTTCTTT
CSADIFTEAFF
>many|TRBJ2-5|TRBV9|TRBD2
TGTGCCAGCAGCGTAGGGCTAGCGGGGGAGGGAGAGACCCAGTACTTC
CASSVGLAGEGETQYF
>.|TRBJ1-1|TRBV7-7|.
TGTGCCAGCAGCCCCCTGGGGGACACTGAAGCTTTCTTT
CASSPLGDTEAFF
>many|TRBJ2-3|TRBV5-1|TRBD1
TGCGCCAGCAGAAGCCCCGACAGGGTATCGGGGAACACAGATACGCAGTATTTT
CASRSPDRVSGNTDTQYF
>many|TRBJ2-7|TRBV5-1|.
TGCGCCAGCAGCTTGGGAGATAGATACGGGGAGCAGTACTTC
CASSLGDRYGEQYF
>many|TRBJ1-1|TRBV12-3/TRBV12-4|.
TGTGCCAGCAGCAATCCGCTACGACAGATCAAAGCTTTCTTT
CASSNPLRQIKAFF
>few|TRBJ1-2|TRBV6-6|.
TGTGCCAGCAGTTACACCGGGACAAATTATGGCTACACCTTC
CASSYTGTNYGYTF
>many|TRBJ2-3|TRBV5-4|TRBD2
TGTGCCAGCAGCTTCCGACTAGCGGGAGTGTCCACAGATACGCAGTATTTT
CASSFRLAGVSTDTQYF
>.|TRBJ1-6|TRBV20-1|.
TGCAGTGCTAGAGTTCGGACAGAGACTGTCTCACCCCTCCACTTT
CSARVRTETVSPLHF
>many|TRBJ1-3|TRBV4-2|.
TGTGCCAGCAGCCAAGTGGCGGCTTCGAGACCGAACTCTGGAAACACCATATATTTT
CASSQVAASRPNSGNTIYF
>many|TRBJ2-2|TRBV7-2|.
TGTGCCAGCAGCTTTACGGCACCCGGGGAGCTGTTTTTT
CASSFTAPGELFF
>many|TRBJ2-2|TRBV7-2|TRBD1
TGTGCCAGCAGCTCCATAGCCGGGACAGGATACACCGGGGAGCTGTTTTTT
CASSSIAGTGYTGELFF
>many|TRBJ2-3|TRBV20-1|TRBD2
TGCAGTTTAGCGGGGGAGGCAGATACGCAGTATTTT
CSLAGEADTQYF
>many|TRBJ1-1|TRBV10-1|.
TGCGCCAGCAGTGATGGGGGAGGCACTGAAGCTTTCTTT
CASSDGGGTEAFF
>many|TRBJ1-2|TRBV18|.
TGTGCCAGCTCAGTTGGACAGAGTGGCTACACCTTC
CASSVGQSGYTF
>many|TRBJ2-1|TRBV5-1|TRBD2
TGCGCCAGCTCGACTAGCGGGGGATCCTACAATGAGCAGTTCTTC
CASSTSGGSYNEQFF
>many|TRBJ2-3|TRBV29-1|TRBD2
TGCAGCGTTGACCGAGCGGGGGGGTTAGCAAGAACGCAGTATTTT
CSVDRAGGLARTQYF
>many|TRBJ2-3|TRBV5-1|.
TGCGCCAGCAGCTTGGGGGCAGATACGCAGTATTTT
CASSLGADTQYF
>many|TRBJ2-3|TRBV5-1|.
TGCGCCAGCAGCTTGGGTGGGGTATACACAGATACGCAGTATTTT
CASSLGGVYTDTQYF
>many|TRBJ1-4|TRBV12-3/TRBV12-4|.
TGTGCCAGCAGTTTTGGACAACTCAGGACAACTAATGAAAAACTGTTTTTT
CASSFGQLRTTNEKLFF
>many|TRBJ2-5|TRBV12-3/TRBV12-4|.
TGTGCCAGCAGTTTAGGAACTGGTGGACTCTACTTC
CASSLGTGGLYF
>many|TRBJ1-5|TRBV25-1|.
TGTGCCAGCAGTGAAGGGTCGGGGTACGCTCAGCCCCAGCATTTT
CASSEGSGYAQPQHF
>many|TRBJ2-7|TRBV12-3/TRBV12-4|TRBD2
TGTGCCAGCACCTCCGGACTAGTCTACGAGCAGTACTTC
CASTSGLVYEQYF
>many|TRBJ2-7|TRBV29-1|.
TGCAGCGTTGCCAACACCCAGGGCCTCGAGCAGTACTTC
CSVANTQGLEQYF
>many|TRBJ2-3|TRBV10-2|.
TGCGCCAGCAGTCTAGGGAGCCTCACAGATACGCAGTATTTT
CASSLGSLTDTQYF
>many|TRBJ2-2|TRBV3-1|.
TGTGCCAGCAGCCAGACGAGGCTAGCCGGGGGCGGGGAGCTGTTTTTT
CASSQTRLAGGGELFF
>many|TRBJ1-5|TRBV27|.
TGTGCCAGCAGTACGGGAGGCAATCAGCCCCAGCATTTT
CASSTGGNQPQHF
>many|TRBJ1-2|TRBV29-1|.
TGCAGCGTTGAAGAGGGGGCGATTGACTATGGCTACACCTTC
CSVEEGAIDYGYTF
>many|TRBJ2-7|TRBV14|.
TGTGCCAGCAGCCCGGGGCAGTCCTCCTACGAGCAGTACTTC
CASSPGQSSYEQYF
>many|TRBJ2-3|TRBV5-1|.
TGCGCCAGCAGCTCCGTTCAGGGGCGGGCAGATACGCAGTATTTT
CASSSVQGRADTQYF
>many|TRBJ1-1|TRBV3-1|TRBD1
TGTGCCAGCAGCCTGGGACAGGGGGCGTATACTGAAGCTTTCTTT
CASSLGQGAYTEAFF
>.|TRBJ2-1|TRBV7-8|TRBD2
TGTGCCAGCAGCGTCCTAGCGGGACCCTACAATGAGCAGTTCTTC
CASSVLAGPYNEQFF
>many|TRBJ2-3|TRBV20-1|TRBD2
TGCAGTGCTAGTCGTTCTAGCGGGGCCACAGATACGCAGTATTTT
CSASRSSGATDTQYF
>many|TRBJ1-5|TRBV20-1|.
TGCAGTGCTAGAGAAGGGGGGAGGAACGGTCAGCCCCAGCATTTT
CSAREGGRNGQPQHF
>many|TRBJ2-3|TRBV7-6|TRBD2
TGTGCCAGCAGCTGGGGCGGGGGATACACAGATACGCAGTATTTT
CASSWGGGYTDTQYF
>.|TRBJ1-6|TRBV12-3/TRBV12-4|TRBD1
TGTGCCAGCAGAACTGGGACAGAGAATTCACCCCTCAACTTT
CASRTGTENSPLNF
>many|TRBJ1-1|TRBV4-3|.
TGCGCCAGCAGCCGAATATTGGACCGAAAGAGCATTGAAGCTTTCTTT
CASSRILDRKSIEAFF
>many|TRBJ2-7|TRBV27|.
TGTGCCACCACGGACAGAGAATCCTACGAGCAGTACTTC
CATTDRESYEQYF
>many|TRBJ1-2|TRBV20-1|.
TGCAGTGCAAAGACAGAAAACTATGGCTACACCTTC
CSAKTENYGYTF
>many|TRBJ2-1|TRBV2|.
TGTGCCAGTGGCACCGGGGCTCTCTACAATGAGCAGTTCTTC
CASGTGALYNEQFF
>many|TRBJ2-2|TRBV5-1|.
TGCGCCAGCAGCTTACGCGGTTTAGGCACCGGGGAGCTGTTTTTT
CASSLRGLGTGELFF
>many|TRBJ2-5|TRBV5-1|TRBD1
TGCGCCAGCAGCCACGGGACAGGGGAAGTGGAGACCCAGTACTTC
CASSHGTGEVETQYF
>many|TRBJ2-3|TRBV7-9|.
TGTGCCAGCAGTGCGGGGACTGGAGCAACAGATACGCAGTATTTT
CASSAGTGATDTQYF
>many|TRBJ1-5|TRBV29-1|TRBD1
TGCAGCGTTAGACAGGGCGGCAATCAGCCCCAGAATTTT
CSVRQGGNQPQNF
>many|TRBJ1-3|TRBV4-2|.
TGTGCCAGCAGCCCGGGGGGCCCAGAACCTGGAAACACCATATATTTT
CASSPGGPEPGNTIYF
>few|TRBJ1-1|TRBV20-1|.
TGCAGTGCTAGAAAAGTCAACGAAGCTTTCTTT
CSARKVNEAFF
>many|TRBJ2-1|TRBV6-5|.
TGTGCCAGCGGATACAATGAGCAGTTCTTC
CASGYNEQFF
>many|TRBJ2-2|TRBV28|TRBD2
TGTGCCAGCAACCACCCCCGGGGGAGGGCTTCCACCGGGGAGCTGTTTTTT
CASNHPRGRASTGELFF